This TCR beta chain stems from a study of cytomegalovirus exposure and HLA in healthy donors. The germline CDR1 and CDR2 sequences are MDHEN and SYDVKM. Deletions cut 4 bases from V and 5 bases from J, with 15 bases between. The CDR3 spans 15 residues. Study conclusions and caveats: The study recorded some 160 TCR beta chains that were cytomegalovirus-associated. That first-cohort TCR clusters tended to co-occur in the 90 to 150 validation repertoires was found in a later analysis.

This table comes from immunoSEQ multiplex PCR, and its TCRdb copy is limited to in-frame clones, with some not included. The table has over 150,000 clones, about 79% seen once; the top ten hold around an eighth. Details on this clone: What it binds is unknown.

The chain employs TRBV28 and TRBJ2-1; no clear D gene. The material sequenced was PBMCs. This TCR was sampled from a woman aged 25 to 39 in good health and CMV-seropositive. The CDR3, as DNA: TGTGCCAGCAGTTCCACCGGGTCTATTGACAATGAGCAGTTCTTC. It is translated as CASSSTGSIDNEQFF.